What follows are 9 T cell receptor beta chains derived from one specimen sequenced in a study of blood T cell repertoires in COVID-19. Method: immunoSEQ multiplex PCR; TCRdb's copy keeps in-frame clones and lacks some. The sample consists of about 150,000 clones, approximately 85% of them appearing once. Specimen: peripheral blood. The receptor source for this set is an elderly man with COVID-19, enrolled during active disease.

The genes are TRBV6-6 and TRBJ2-2, with D possibly TRBD2 on 6 matching bases. The CDR3 consists of 15 residues. The germline gives CDR1 MNHNY, CDR2 SVGAGI (reference sequence). V gave up 7 bases and J gave up 4 bases, with 16 bases separating them. This chain's CDR3 is CASITGTWSTGELFF. The CDR3, as DNA: TGTGCCAGCATAACCGGGACTTGGAGCACCGGGGAGCTGTTTTTT.

The chain links TRBV4-1 to TRBJ1-2, with TRBD1 matching 8 bases. This CDR3 contains 15 residues. Germline V gene lookup returns CDR1 MGHRA and CDR2 YSYEKL. The ends lost 2 bases at V and 6 bases at J; junction bases unmatched: 8. The CDR3 loop is CASSQTPRTGHGYTF. DNA for the CDR3: TGCGCCAGCAGCCAAACTCCTAGGACAGGGCATGGCTACACCTTC.

This chain joins TRBV5-4 and TRBJ1-2; D might be TRBD1 (5 bases). V lost 0 bases and J lost 6, with 9 bases in between. Germline V gives CDR1 SGHNT, CDR2 YYREEE (reference sequence). CDR3 size: 13 residues. As DNA, the CDR3 is TGTGCCAGCAGCTTGGCGGCCAGGGATGGCTACACCTTC. Translated, it gives CASSLAARDGYTF.

The rearrangement uses TRBV7-9 and TRBJ2-7; weak D call: TRBD1 (5 bases). Trimming removed 2 bases from V and 5 bases from J, with 7 bases in between. The length of the CDR3 is 12 residues. Germline lookup yields CDR1 SEHNR and CDR2 FQNEAQ (reference sequence). For the CDR3, the DNA is TGTGCCAGCAGCTTAAGGACAAACGAGCAGTACTTC. Protein: CASSLRTNEQYF.

The chain is built from TRBV6-1 and TRBJ2-5, with 9 bases identical to TRBD1. Germline lookup yields CDR1 MNHNS and CDR2 SASEGT. With 4 bases clipped from V and 4 bases from J, the junction kept 10 bases outside the gene matches. The CDR3 runs 16 residues. CDR3 bases: TGTGCCAGCAGTGGTTTAGGGACAGGGTTTCCAGAGACCCAGTACTTC. Protein product: CASSGLGTGFPETQYF.

A single count supports this clone. For the CDR3, the DNA is TGTGCCAGCTCACCCACGGCGGGGGCTAACTATGGCTACACCTTC. It yields the protein CASSPTAGANYGYTF. The chain couples TRBV18 to TRBJ1-2, with D possibly matching TRBD1 (5 bases). The CDR3 runs 15 residues. CDR1 and CDR2 (germline): KGHSH, LQKENI. The ends were cut back, 3 bases at V and 0 bases at J, with 11 bases in the middle.

This clone was recorded once. This chain connects TRBV5-4 to TRBJ2-7, with 8 bases that match TRBD1. The CDR3 runs 14 residues. The germline V gene has CDR1 SGHNT and CDR2 YYREEE (reference sequence). After removal of 4 bases from V and 6 bases from J, the junction contained 9 bases not matched to a gene. In nucleotides, the CDR3 is TGTGCCAGCAGCACACAGACAGGGGATGGCGAGCAGTACTTC. It specifies CASSTQTGDGEQYF. Based on the CDR3 plus reference TRBV5-4 and TRBJ2-7, the full variable domain is ETGVTQSPTHLIKTRGQQVTLRCSSQSGHNTVSWYQQALGQGPQFIFQYYREEENGRGNFPPRFSGLQFPNYSSELNVNALELDDSALYLCASSTQTGDGEQYFGPGTRLTVT.

This clone was seen only a few times. The chain has TRBV4-1 and TRBJ2-2; 7 nucleotides match TRBD1. Germline values: CDR1 MGHRA, CDR2 YSYEKL. This CDR3 spans 15 amino acids. Unmatched junction bases numbered 7, after V lost 4 bases and J lost 5 bases. DNA for the CDR3: TGCGCCAGCAGCCTGAGGTCAGGGGGAACCGGGGAGCTGTTTTTT. Protein sequence: CASSLRSGGTGELFF.

This clone was counted between two and nine times. The V gene is TRBV7-3, the J gene TRBJ1-1; the match to TRBD1 covers 7 bases. The CDR3 is 14 amino acids. Germline V CDR1 and CDR2: SGHTA, FQGTGA. V lost 5 bases to trimming and J lost 6 bases; unmatched junction nucleotides: 9. The CDR3: CASSQQGRGSEAFF. In nucleotides, the CDR3 is TGTGCCAGCAGCCAACAGGGGCGCGGATCTGAAGCTTTCTTT.